These T cell receptor beta chains were read from a single sample in a study of blood T cells in healthy people across ages. TCRdb redid the calling of the 5' RACE reads with MiXCR, one entry per CDR3 protein. This table holds 600,000 to 1,000,000 distinct CDR3 sequences, roughly 60% found once. Sequences were obtained from blood. Receptors were obtained from a man aged 25 to 40 in good health. The CDR3 runs from the conserved cysteine through the conserved F or W. D genes are given only for firm matches. Not every row has a clone size; where given, it reads once, few, many or a size class.

clone size	J gene	V gene	CDR3 length	D gene	CDR3 DNA	CDR3 protein
NA	TRBJ2-7	TRBV28	14	NA	TGTGCCAGTGTCCAGAGCGGAAACTCCTACGAGCAGTACTTC	CASVQSGNSYEQYF
NA	TRBJ2-3	TRBV12-3/TRBV12-4	15	TRBD1	TGTGCCAGCAGTTTGGGACAGGTGACGGCAGATACGCAGTATTTT	CASSLGQVTADTQYF
NA	TRBJ2-7	TRBV20-1	13	NA	TGCAGTGCTTCGGGGCAGATCCGTTACGAGCGGTACTTC	CSASGQIRYERYF
NA	TRBJ2-4	TRBV18	16	NA	TGTGCCAGCTCACCATTCGCGCCCGGAGCCAAAAACATTCAGTACTTC	CASSPFAPGAKNIQYF
few	TRBJ2-3	TRBV13	17	TRBD2	TGTGCCAGCAGCTTAGAAGGGACTAGCGGGAGGGCAGATACGCAGTATTTT	CASSLEGTSGRADTQYF
NA	TRBJ1-1	TRBV7-2	15	NA	TGTGCCAGCAGCTTAGCGAGGACAGTCGCCACTGAAGCTTTCTTT	CASSLARTVATEAFF
NA	TRBJ2-5	TRBV15	16	NA	TGTGCCACCAGCGGACTTCGGTCGCTGATCCAAGAGACCCAGTACTTC	CATSGLRSLIQETQYF
NA	TRBJ2-1	TRBV7-2	13	TRBD2	TGTGCCGGGGGACTAGCGGGTACCAATGAGCAGTTCTTC	CAGGLAGTNEQFF
few	TRBJ2-7	TRBV10-3	14	TRBD2	TGTGCCATCAGTGAGGCGGGAGGGCCCCTCGAGCAGTACTTC	CAISEAGGPLEQYF
NA	TRBJ1-2	TRBV4-2	12	NA	TGTCCCAGCAGCCGCCGGGACTCAGGGTACACCTTC	CPSSRRDSGYTF
NA	TRBJ1-1	TRBV12-3/TRBV12-4	14	NA	TGTGCCAGCAGTGTTTCGACAGGGAACACTGAAGCTTTCTTT	CASSVSTGNTEAFF
once	TRBJ1-5	TRBV20-1	15	TRBD1	TGCAGTGCTAGAGAAGACAGGGGCTCCAATCAGCCCCAGCATTTT	CSAREDRGSNQPQHF
NA	TRBJ2-5	TRBV7-2	15	TRBD1	TGTGCCAGCAGCTTAGGAGGGACAGGGGGATTCGGGCAGTACTTC	CASSLGGTGGFGQYF
NA	TRBJ1-5	TRBV20-1	11	TRBD1	TGCAGTGCGTGGACAGGGTCTCTCCAGCATTTT	CSAWTGSLQHF
few	TRBJ2-1	TRBV24-1	14	NA	TGTGCCACCAGTGATTCGGGCTTGGCCAATGAGCAGTTCTTC	CATSDSGLANEQFF
once	TRBJ2-7	TRBV20-1	14	TRBD2	TGCAGTACGAGCCCTAGCGGGAGAGCCTACGAGCAGTACTTC	CSTSPSGRAYEQYF
few	TRBJ2-1	TRBV24-1	15	NA	TGTGCCACCAGTGATGGCGGTGCGGGTCAAGATGAGCAGTTCTTC	CATSDGGAGQDEQFF
NA	TRBJ2-5	TRBV14	16	NA	TGTGCCAGCAGCCAAGGAGGTCGAGCGATATGGGAGACCCAGTACTTC	CASSQGGRAIWETQYF
NA	TRBJ2-5	TRBV10-1	13	NA	TGCGCCAGCTGGCCGTCTGGTCCAGAGACCCAGTACTTC	CASWPSGPETQYF
NA	TRBJ2-1	TRBV12-3/TRBV12-4	15	NA	TGTGCCAGCAGTTCGGGACCGGATGTGAATAATGAGCAGTTCTTC	CASSSGPDVNNEQFF
NA	TRBJ2-7	TRBV29-1	13	NA	TGCAGCATCTACCAGACGGAGAACTACGAGCAGTACTTC	CSIYQTENYEQYF
few	TRBJ2-7	TRBV28	15	NA	TGTGCCAGCAGTTTAGGCGATGGAGGAGGCTACGAGCAGTACTTC	CASSLGDGGGYEQYF
NA	TRBJ1-6	TRBV27	12	NA	TGTGCCAGCGCAATCCCCGGTGGACCCCTCCACTTT	CASAIPGGPLHF
NA	TRBJ1-1	TRBV4-3	15	NA	TGCGCCAGCAGCCAAGATAATCGAGGTAACACTGAAGCTTTCTTT	CASSQDNRGNTEAFF
NA	TRBJ2-1	TRBV28	16	TRBD2	TGTGCCAGCAGCACTAGCGGGGAAGCCTCCTACAATGAGCAGTTCTTC	CASSTSGEASYNEQFF
NA	TRBJ1-6	TRBV3-1	15	NA	TGTGCCAGCAGCTCACCCGGGGGGAGCTATTCACCCCTCCACTTT	CASSSPGGSYSPLHF
NA	TRBJ2-7	TRBV3-1	17	TRBD2	TGTGCCAGCAGCCAAGGATGGAGCCTAGCGGGAACGGGCGAGCAGTACTTC	CASSQGWSLAGTGEQYF
few	TRBJ2-4	TRBV20-1	13	NA	TGCAGTGCTACCTTAGGGACAAAAAACATTCAGTACTTC	CSATLGTKNIQYF
few	TRBJ2-5	TRBV2	10	NA	TGTGCCAGCAGTGTAAAGGCCCAGTACTTC	CASSVKAQYF
NA	TRBJ2-1	TRBV20-1	16	NA	TGCAGTGCTAGTAGCCCCTGGGAGAGCTCCTACAATGAGCAGTTCTTC	CSASSPWESSYNEQFF
NA	TRBJ1-1	TRBV3-1	15	NA	TGTGCCAGCAGCCAAGGGTCACCTCGGAACACTGAAGCTTTCTTT	CASSQGSPRNTEAFF
NA	TRBJ2-7	TRBV13	11	NA	TGTGCCAGCAGACTAGCTTACGAGCAGTACTTC	CASRLAYEQYF